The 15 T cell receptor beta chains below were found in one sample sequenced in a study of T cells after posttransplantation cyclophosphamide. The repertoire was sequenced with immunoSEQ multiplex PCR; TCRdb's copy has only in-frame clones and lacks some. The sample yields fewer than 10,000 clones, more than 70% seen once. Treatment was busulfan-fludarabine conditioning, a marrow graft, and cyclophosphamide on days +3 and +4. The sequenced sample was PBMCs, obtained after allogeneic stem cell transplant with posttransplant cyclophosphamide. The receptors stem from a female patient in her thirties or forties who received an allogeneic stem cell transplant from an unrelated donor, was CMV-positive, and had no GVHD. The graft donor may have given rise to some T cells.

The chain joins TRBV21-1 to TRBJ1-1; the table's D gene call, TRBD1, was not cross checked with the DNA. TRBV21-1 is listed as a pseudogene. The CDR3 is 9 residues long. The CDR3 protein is CASTPGHDF. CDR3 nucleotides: TGTGCCAGCACCCCTGGCCACGACTTT.

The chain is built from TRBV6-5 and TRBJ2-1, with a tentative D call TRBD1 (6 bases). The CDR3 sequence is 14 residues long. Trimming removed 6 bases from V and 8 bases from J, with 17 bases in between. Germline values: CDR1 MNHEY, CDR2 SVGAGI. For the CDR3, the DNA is TGTGCCAGCAGACCCACAGGGTACCGCGATGAGCAGTTCTTC. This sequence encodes CASRPTGYRDEQFF.

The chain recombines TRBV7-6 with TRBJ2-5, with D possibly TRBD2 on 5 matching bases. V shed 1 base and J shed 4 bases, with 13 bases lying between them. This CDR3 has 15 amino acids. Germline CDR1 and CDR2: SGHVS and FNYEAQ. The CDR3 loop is CASSLGPGIGETQYF. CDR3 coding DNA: TGTGCCAGCAGCTTAGGTCCGGGGATCGGAGAGACCCAGTACTTC. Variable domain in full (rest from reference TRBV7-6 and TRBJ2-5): GAGVSQSPRYKVTKRGQDVALRCDPISGHVSLYWYRQALGQGPEFLTYFNYEAQQDKSGLPNDRFSAERPEGSISTLTIQRTEQRDSAMYRCASSLGPGIGETQYFGPGTRLLVL.

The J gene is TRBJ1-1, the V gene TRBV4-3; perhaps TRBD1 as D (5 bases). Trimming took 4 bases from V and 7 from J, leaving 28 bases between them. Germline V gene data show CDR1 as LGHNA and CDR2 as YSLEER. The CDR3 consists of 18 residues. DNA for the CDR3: TGCGCCAGCAGCCCGCCGGGTGGCGAAACAGGAAAGGTACGTGAAGCTTTCTTT. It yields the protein CASSPPGGETGKVREAFF.

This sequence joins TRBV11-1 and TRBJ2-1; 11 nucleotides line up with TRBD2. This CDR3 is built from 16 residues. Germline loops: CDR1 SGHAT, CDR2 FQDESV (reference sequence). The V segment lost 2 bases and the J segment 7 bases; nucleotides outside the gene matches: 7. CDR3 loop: CASSLLAGGIVNEQFF. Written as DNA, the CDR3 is TGTGCCAGCAGCTTACTAGCGGGGGGCATTGTAAATGAGCAGTTCTTC.

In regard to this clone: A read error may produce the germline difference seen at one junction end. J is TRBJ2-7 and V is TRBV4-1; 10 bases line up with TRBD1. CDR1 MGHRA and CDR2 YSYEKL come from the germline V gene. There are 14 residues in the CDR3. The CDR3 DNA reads TGTGCCAGCAGCTTGGAGGGACAGGGGCGCGAGCAGTACTTC. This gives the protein CASSLEGQGREQYF.

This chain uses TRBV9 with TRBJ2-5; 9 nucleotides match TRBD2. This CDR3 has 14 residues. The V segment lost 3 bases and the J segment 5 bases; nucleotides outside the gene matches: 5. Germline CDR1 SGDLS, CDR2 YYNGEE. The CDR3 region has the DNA TGTGCCAGCAGCGGCGGGGGGGCCGCGGAGACCCAGTACTTC. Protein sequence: CASSGGGAAETQYF.

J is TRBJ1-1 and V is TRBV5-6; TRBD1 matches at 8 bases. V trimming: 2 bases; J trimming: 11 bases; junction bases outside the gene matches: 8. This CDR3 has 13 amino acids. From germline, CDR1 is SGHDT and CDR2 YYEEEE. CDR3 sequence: CASSFNRDRKAFF. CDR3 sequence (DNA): TGTGCCAGCAGCTTCAATCGGGACAGGAAGGCTTTCTTT.

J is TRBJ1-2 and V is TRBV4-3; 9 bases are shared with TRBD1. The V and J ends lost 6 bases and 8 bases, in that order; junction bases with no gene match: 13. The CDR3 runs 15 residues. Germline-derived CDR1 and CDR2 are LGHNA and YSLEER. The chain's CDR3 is CASSYGQGYEYGYTF. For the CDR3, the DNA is TGCGCCAGCAGTTACGGACAGGGGTATGAATACGGCTACACCTTC.

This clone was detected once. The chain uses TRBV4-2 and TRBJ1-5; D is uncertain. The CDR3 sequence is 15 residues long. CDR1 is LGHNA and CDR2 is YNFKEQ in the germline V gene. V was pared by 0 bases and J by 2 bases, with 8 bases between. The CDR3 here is CASSQDWERNQPQHF. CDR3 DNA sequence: TGTGCCAGCAGCCAAGACTGGGAGCGCAATCAGCCCCAGCATTTT.

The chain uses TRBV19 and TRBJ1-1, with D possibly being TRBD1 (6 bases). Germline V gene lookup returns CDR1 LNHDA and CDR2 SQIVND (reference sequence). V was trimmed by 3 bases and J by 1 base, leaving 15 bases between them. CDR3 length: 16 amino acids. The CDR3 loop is CASSIFIRGTNTEAFF. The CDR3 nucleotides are TGTGCCAGTAGTATCTTTATTAGGGGGACGAACACTGAAGCTTTCTTT.

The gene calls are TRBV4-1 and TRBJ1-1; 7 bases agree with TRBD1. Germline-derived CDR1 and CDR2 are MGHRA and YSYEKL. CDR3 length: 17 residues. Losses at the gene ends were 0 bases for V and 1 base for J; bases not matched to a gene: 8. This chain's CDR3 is CASSQDPTGYKNTEAFF. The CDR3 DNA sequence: TGCGCCAGCAGCCAAGACCCGACAGGGTATAAGAACACTGAAGCTTTCTTT.

CDR3 protein: CASNPAGTGGLSQPQHF. For the CDR3, the DNA is TGTGCCAGCAACCCCGCCGGGACAGGGGGCTTGAGTCAGCCCCAGCATTTT. The V gene is TRBV6-4, the J gene TRBJ1-5, with TRBD1 matching 12 bases. Germline V gene sequence: CDR1 MRHNA, CDR2 SNTAGT. The CDR3 totals 17 residues. The junction had 13 bases not matched to a gene; V was cut back by 7 bases and J by 6 bases.

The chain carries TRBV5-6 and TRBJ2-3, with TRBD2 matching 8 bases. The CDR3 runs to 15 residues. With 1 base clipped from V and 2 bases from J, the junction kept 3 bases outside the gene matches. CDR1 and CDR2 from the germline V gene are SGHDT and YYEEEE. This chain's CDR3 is CASSLLTSVTDTQYF. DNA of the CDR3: TGTGCCAGCAGCTTGCTGACTAGCGTCACAGATACGCAGTATTTT.

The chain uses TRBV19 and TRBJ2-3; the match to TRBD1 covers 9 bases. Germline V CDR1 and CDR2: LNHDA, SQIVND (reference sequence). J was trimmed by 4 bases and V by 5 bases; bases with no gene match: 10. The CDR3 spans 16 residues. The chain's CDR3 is CASSPDRGNRADTQYF. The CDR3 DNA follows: TGTGCCAGTAGTCCAGACAGGGGGAATCGGGCAGATACGCAGTATTTT.